The next 17 T cell receptor beta chains were all read from a single sample in a study of cytomegalovirus exposure and HLA in healthy donors. It was with 60 Vbeta and 13 Jbeta primers that the PCR ran. Method: immunoSEQ multiplex PCR; TCRdb's copy keeps in-frame clones and lacks some. This repertoire shows 150,000 or so clones, 70% to 80% found once; its top ten account for about 1.6%. Sample: PBMCs. These receptors were obtained from a female donor in good health and CMV-seronegative.

The chain employs TRBV28 and TRBJ2-2, with D possibly TRBD2 on 5 matching bases. V shed 7 bases and J shed 5 bases, with 17 bases lying between them. Germline V gives CDR1 MDHEN, CDR2 SYDVKM. CDR3 size: 15 residues. The CDR3 reads CASIRRTSRTGELFF. In DNA, the CDR3 is TGTGCCAGCATAAGGAGGACCTCGAGGACCGGGGAGCTGTTTTTT.

The rearrangement links TRBV7-8 to TRBJ2-3, with 9 bases aligning to TRBD2. CDR1 is SGHVS and CDR2 is FQNEAQ in the germline V gene. The V segment lost 5 bases and the J segment 6 bases; nucleotides outside the gene matches: 12. This CDR3 contains 16 residues. CDR3 region: CASSPGVAGVVDTQYF. In DNA, the CDR3 is TGTGCCAGCAGCCCCGGGGTAGCGGGGGTTGTGGATACGCAGTATTTT.

The V call is TRBV19, the J call TRBJ1-2; D possibly corresponds to TRBD1 (5 bases). V was shortened by 2 bases and J by 4 bases, with 11 bases between the two germline ends. CDR1 is LNHDA and CDR2 is SQIVND in the germline V gene (reference sequence). This CDR3 region has 14 residues. CDR3 region: CASSIRPGFYGYTF. The DNA of the CDR3 is TGTGCCAGTAGTATACGGCCAGGGTTCTATGGCTACACCTTC.

The chain has TRBV29-1 and TRBJ1-6; 9 nucleotides match TRBD1. Trimming at V came to 5 bases and at J to 10 bases, leaving 6 bases not matched to a gene. This CDR3 has 13 residues. CDR1 and CDR2 (germline): SQVTM, ANQGSEA. The DNA of the CDR3 is TGCAGCGTTCTACAGGGGGCAGGGTCACCCCTCCACTTT. Translated: CSVLQGAGSPLHF.

The chain has TRBV10-3 and TRBJ1-1; no reliable D call. The CDR3 consists of 14 residues. Looked up from germline, CDR1 is ENHRY and CDR2 is SYGVKD. Trimming cost V 11 bases and J 4 bases, with 20 bases left between them. The CDR3 is CAAEPGDTSTEAFF. The DNA for the CDR3 is TGTGCCGCTGAGCCAGGTGATACGAGCACTGAAGCTTTCTTT.

V and J are TRBV5-1 and TRBJ2-5, with a tentative D call TRBD2 (5 bases). Germline CDR1 reads SGHRS; CDR2 reads YFSETQ. V was pared by 0 bases and J by 11 bases, with 11 bases between. The CDR3 totals 12 residues. The CDR3 here is CASSLELGEQYF. The CDR3 DNA is TGCGCCAGCAGCTTGGAGTTGGGAGAGCAGTACTTC. The full variable domain, with the rest looked up from reference TRBV5-1 and TRBJ2-5, is KAGVTQTPRYLIKTRGQQVTLSCSPISGHRSVSWYQQTPGQGLQFLFEYFSETQRNKGNFPGRFSGRQFSNSRSEMNVSTLELGDSALYLCASSLELGEQYFGPGTRLLVL.

Worth noting for this clone: At one of its ends the junction is not consistent with the germline gene, which may arise from a read error. This chain links TRBV7-3 with TRBJ1-2; 7 nucleotides align to TRBD1. The CDR3 spans 15 residues. Per the germline V gene, CDR1 is SGHTA and CDR2 is FQGTGA. The CDR3 DNA sequence: TGTGCCAGCAGCAACGGGACAGCTAAGGTCTATGGCTACCCCTTC. Translated, it gives CASSNGTAKVYGYPF.

The CDR3 nucleotides are TGTGCCAGTAATGCCCTCGGGTCAGATGGCTACACCTTC. Its protein product is CASNALGSDGYTF. The chain has TRBV19 and TRBJ1-2; no reliable D call. CDR3 length: 13 residues. Per the germline V gene, CDR1 is LNHDA and CDR2 is SQIVND (reference sequence). The V end was cut by 7 bases, the J end by 6 bases, with 15 bases between.

This chain joins TRBV7-3 and TRBJ2-2, with TRBD1 matching 8 bases. Trimming at V came to 5 bases and at J to 4 bases, leaving 3 bases not matched to a gene. Germline CDR1 SGHTA, CDR2 FQGTGA. This CDR3 has 14 residues. The CDR3 sequence: CASSRDRSTGELFF. DNA of the CDR3: TGTGCCAGCAGCCGGGACAGGAGCACCGGGGAGCTGTTTTTT.

This clone was recorded a few times. The gene calls are TRBV5-4 and TRBJ2-1; 9 bases match TRBD2. The CDR3 contains 18 residues. With 0 bases clipped from V and 5 bases from J, the junction kept 12 bases outside the gene matches. Germline loops: CDR1 SGHNT, CDR2 YYREEE (reference sequence). CDR3: CASSLDAAGGPLDNEQFF. The CDR3 DNA follows: TGTGCCAGCAGCTTGGATGCGGCGGGGGGGCCTCTCGACAATGAGCAGTTCTTC.

V is TRBV23-1 and J is TRBJ2-7, with 9 bases aligning to TRBD1. TRBV23-1 is flagged as an ORF with uncertain function. The CDR3 length is 15 residues. With V trimmed by 2 bases and J by 4 bases, 6 bases remained unmatched. The CDR3 region is CASSQTGTGWYEQYF. The CDR3 nucleotides are TGCGCCAGCAGTCAAACCGGGACAGGGTGGTACGAGCAGTACTTC.

V gene TRBV6-5 combines with J gene TRBJ2-5; TRBD2 might be the D (5 bases). Near its end, the DNA agrees better with TRBJ2-7, so the J call may be wrong. CDR1 is MNHEY, CDR2 SVGAGI, per germline. This CDR3 has 15 residues. CDR3 amino acids: CASSYGLIGGYEQYF. The CDR3 nucleotides read TGTGCCAGCAGTTACGGACTGATTGGCGGCTACGAGCAGTACTTC.

The chain has TRBV6-1 and TRBJ2-2, with D possibly being TRBD1 (5 bases). Trimming shortened V by 0 bases and J by 1 base, and 15 bases separated the two germline ends. This CDR3 contains 18 residues. Per germline, CDR1 MNHNS and CDR2 SASEGT. The CDR3: CASSEAPLAGLNTGELFF. CDR3 DNA: TGTGCCAGCAGTGAAGCGCCTTTGGCAGGGTTGAACACCGGGGAGCTGTTTTTT.

The chain is built from TRBV29-1 and TRBJ1-5; D is unresolved. Germline CDR1 reads SQVTM; CDR2 reads ANQGSEA. The V end was cut by 3 bases, the J end by 7 bases, with 7 bases between. The CDR3 runs 11 residues. The DNA for the CDR3 is TGCAGCGTTGATGGCATCCAGCCCCAGCATTTT. Its translation is CSVDGIQPQHF.

The chain uses TRBV18 and TRBJ2-7, with 7 bases identical to TRBD1. The V and J ends lost 3 bases and 3 bases, in that order; junction bases with no gene match: 5. CDR3 length equals 14 residues. Germline lookup yields CDR1 KGHSH and CDR2 LQKENI. The chain's CDR3 is CASSPRAGGYEQYF. Written as DNA, the CDR3 is TGTGCCAGCTCACCGCGGGCAGGGGGCTACGAGCAGTACTTC.

This chain uses TRBV6-5 with TRBJ1-1, with D tentatively TRBD1 (6 bases). The germline V gene encodes CDR1 MNHEY and CDR2 SVGAGI. Deletions cut 2 bases from V and 1 base from J, with 11 bases between. The CDR3 totals 15 residues. CDR3 amino acids: CASSYGDNGNTEAFF. CDR3 DNA sequence: TGTGCCAGCAGTTACGGGGACAACGGGAACACTGAAGCTTTCTTT.

This rearrangement joins TRBV5-1 to TRBJ2-2; D is uncertain. The length of the CDR3 is 13 residues. Germline values: CDR1 SGHRS, CDR2 YFSETQ. V gave up 4 bases and J gave up 2 bases, with 6 bases separating them. CDR3 nucleotide sequence: TGCGCCAGCAGCCTTACAAACACCGGGGAGCTGTTTTTT. The encoded protein is CASSLTNTGELFF.